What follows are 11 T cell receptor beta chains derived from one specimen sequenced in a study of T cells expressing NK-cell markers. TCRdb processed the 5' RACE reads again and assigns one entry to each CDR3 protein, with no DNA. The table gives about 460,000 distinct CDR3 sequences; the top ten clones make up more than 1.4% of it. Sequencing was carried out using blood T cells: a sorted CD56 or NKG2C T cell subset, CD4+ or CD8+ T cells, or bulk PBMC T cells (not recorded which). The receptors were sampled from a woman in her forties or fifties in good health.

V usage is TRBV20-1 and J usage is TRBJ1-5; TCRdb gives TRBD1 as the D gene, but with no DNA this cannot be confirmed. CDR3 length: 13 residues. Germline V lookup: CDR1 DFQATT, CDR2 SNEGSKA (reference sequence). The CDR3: CSAIIGRDQPQHF.

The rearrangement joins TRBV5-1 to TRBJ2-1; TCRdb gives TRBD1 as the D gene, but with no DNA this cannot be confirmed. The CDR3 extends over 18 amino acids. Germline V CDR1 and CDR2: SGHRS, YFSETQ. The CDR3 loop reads CASSLGPGQGTTYNEQFF.

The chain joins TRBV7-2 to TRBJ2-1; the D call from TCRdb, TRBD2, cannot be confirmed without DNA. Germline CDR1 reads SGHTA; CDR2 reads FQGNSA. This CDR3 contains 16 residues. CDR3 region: CASSFLAGGQGNEQFF.

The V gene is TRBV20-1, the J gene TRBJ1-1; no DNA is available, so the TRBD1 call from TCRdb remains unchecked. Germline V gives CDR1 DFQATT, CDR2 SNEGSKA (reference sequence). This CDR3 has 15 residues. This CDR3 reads CSARDPPGQGLYAFF.

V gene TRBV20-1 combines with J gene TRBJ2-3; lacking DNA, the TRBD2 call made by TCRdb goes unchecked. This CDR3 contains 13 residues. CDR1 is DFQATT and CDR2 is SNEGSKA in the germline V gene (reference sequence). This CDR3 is CSATSGSGDTQYF.

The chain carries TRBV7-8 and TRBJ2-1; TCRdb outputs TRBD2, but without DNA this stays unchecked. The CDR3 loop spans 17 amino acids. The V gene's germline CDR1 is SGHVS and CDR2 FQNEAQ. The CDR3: CASSLGFLREAYNEQFF.

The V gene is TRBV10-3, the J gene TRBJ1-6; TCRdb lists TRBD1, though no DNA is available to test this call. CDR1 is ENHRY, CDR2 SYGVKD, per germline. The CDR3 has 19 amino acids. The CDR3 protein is CAISETNGILQGANSPLHF.

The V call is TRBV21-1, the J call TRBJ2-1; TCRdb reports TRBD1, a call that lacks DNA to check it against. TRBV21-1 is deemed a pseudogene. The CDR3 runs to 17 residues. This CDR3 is CASSQRQGAISYNEQFF.

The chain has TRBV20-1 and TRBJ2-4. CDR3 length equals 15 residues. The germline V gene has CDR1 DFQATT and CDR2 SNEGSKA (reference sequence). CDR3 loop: CSASSSASGRNIQYF.

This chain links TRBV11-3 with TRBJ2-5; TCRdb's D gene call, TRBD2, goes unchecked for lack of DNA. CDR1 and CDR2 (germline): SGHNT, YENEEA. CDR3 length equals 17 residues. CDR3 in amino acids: CASSTGLAGESGETQYF.

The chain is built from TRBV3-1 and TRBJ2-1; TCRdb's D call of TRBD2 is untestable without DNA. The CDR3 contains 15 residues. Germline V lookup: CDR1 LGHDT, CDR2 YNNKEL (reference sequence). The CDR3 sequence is CASSRPITGNNEQFF.